This TCR beta chain was retrieved from a study of graft-versus-host responses after intestinal transplantation (dated by TCRdb to the early 2020s). General notes on the study: The transplants that recipients got were multivisceral, liver-intestinal, or isolated intestinal. All recipients received anti-thymocyte globulin induction followed by maintenance tacrolimus and steroids for roughly 3 years. Graft-versus-host and host-versus-graft alloreactive T cell clones were tracked in the graft, circulation and bone marrow after intestinal transplantation using bulk TCR-beta CDR3 sequencing. To identify alloreactive clones, pre-transplant mixed lymphocyte reaction products were sequenced and then compared with unstimulated pre-transplant donor and recipient T cells. The cohort enrolled 24 intestinal transplant recipients, one of whom was a retransplant, and a few patients without pretransplant specimens were excluded. Donor T cell macrochimerism was defined as a peak of at least 4% donor T cells among recipient peripheral blood mononuclear cells. Rather than being sequenced by the commercial service, samples from three later patients were sequenced in-house on an Illumina MiSeq and processed with MiXCR. Beyond this particular receptor, the publication reports: Patients with donor T cell macrochimerism had high GvH to HvG T cell clonal ratios in their allografts. Conclusions were limited by the relatively low number and heterogeneity of intestinal transplant patients. Early after transplant, declines in HvG clones were associated with peak levels of circulating GvH clones. GvH clones turned up in recipient bone marrow, with some appearing earlier in ileal mucosa or blood, a pattern consistent with an intestinal mucosal origin.

This clone was seen only a few times. Its antigen is still unknown. The sample holds no much larger clone one base away, and base qualities are not on file. The time point label here, explained by the study, means: cells obtained before transplantation from donor or recipient. CD3+CD4+ and CD3+CD8+ populations were FACS-sorted from unstimulated pre-transplant donor and recipient cells taken from spleen or lymph nodes. Library generation was performed with the immunoSEQ multiplex PCR assay. For most patients, genomic DNA was isolated with the Qiagen DNeasy Blood and Tissue Kit and sent frozen to Adaptive Biotechnologies for TCR sequencing. Adaptive Biotechnologies carried out high-throughput TCR-beta CDR3 sequencing of genomic DNA for most patients. The study's processing was this. TCR sequencing data were retrieved from Adaptive's ImmunoSEQ software for 15 to 20 patients, whereas three other patients were processed with MiXCR and VDJtools. To correct CD4 versus CD8 sorting errors, any sequence found in both subsets at a frequency ratio below 5:1 was removed. CDR3 nucleotide sequences shared between donor and recipient were removed because their origin could not be assigned. To count as alloreactive, a clone needed at least 2-fold expansion over unstimulated cells and a minimum CFSE-low frequency of 0.002% (template counts) or 0.001% (read counts). Clones detected in sequenced pre-transplant spleen, lymph node, or MLR CFSE-low populations of the donor or recipient were defined as mappable. The cumulative frequency of alloreactive clones was calculated as a percentage of all sequences, weighted by copy number. TCRdb stores this immuneACCESS table with in-frame sequences only. Part of the clones is absent; in the studies checked, under half of the shortfall reflects unresolved V genes, and no reason is known for the rest. V, J and clone size were drawn from that table, and D and trimming were deduced from the DNA. The sample records some 110,000 clones, approximately 93% of which are singletons. The ten largest clones add up to 1% to 1.5% of the sample.

From the cysteine through the phenylalanine, the CDR3 covers 16 amino acids. Here the CDR3 DNA is all that survives: 48 bases in frame from base 1. Trimming costs V 5 bases and J 2 bases, and their ends lie 16 bases apart. For CDR1 and CDR2, the germline V gene lists ENHRY and SYGVKD. The chain is made from TRBV10-3 and TRBJ2-1; a weak D assignment points to TRBD1 (6 bases agree). The receptor was isolated from a human donor who was the organ donor for an intestinal transplant. Specimen: unstimulated CD8+ T cells sorted from spleen or lymph node cells, collected before transplant. The sequenced DNA: TGTGCCATCAGTCCCGCAAGGGGGTCTACCTACAATGAGCAGTTCTTC. Its product reads: CAISPARGSTYNEQFF.